Below, one TCR beta chain is given with its context. Its antigen is currently unknown. Data came from immunoSEQ multiplex PCR; TCRdb stores just in-frame clones and leaves some out. The data hold over 12,000 clones, with over 80% observed a single time. The sample comes from a study of T cell repertoires in ileal Crohn's disease. Study at large: Postoperative therapy was given to about half: 11 thiopurines, 15 to 20 anti-TNF agents. Study-wide results and caveats: Compared with CD4 T cells, sorted CD8 cells carried more expanded clones. Endoscopic recurrence occurred in every patient whose clonality exceeded 26.8%.

CDR3 length: 12 amino acids. With 0 bases removed from V and 11 bases from J, the gap between germline ends came to 11 bases. This chain uses TRBV5-3 with TRBJ1-1, with no clear D. TRBV5-3 is an ORF, with its function uncertain. The clonotype was recovered from an adult with Crohn's disease. The sequenced material came from ileal tissue. The CDR3 reads CARSLGGVGAFF. The CDR3 DNA sequence: TGTGCCAGAAGCTTGGGAGGCGTCGGGGCTTTCTTT.